These 26 T cell receptor beta chains were sequenced from one sample in a study of graft-versus-host responses after intestinal transplantation. These receptors have no known antigen. Some clones are missing from TCRdb's copy, which holds only in-frame ones; the method was immunoSEQ multiplex PCR. The profile shows about 51,000 clones, 85% to 95% of them singletons. Here the sequenced sample was unstimulated CD8+ T cells sorted from spleen or lymph node cells, taken before transplant. All receptors derive from a human donor who was the organ donor for an intestinal transplant.

V is TRBV5-6 and J is TRBJ2-7; weak D call: TRBD1 (6 bases). The CDR3 sequence is 15 residues long. V shed 6 bases and J shed 0 bases, with 16 bases lying between them. The germline gives CDR1 SGHDT, CDR2 YYEEEE. As DNA, the CDR3 is TGTGCCAGCACCAAGGACAGCTATAGCTCCTACGAGCAGTACTTC. Translating it yields CASTKDSYSSYEQYF.

The chain recombines TRBV9 with TRBJ1-4; 8 bases agree with TRBD1. The CDR3 loop spans 16 amino acids. Losses at the gene ends were 3 bases for V and 4 bases for J; bases not matched to a gene: 8. CDR1 and CDR2 (germline): SGDLS, YYNGEE. DNA of the CDR3: TGTGCCAGCAGCGCGGGGACAGGACCCCTTAATGAAAAACTGTTTTTT. Protein: CASSAGTGPLNEKLFF.

This chain uses TRBV7-6 with TRBJ2-2, with 8 bases identical to TRBD1. From germline, CDR1 is SGHVS and CDR2 FNYEAQ. The V gene end was trimmed by 1 base and the J gene end by 5 bases; junction bases not matched to a gene: 9. CDR3 size: 17 residues. CDR3 bases: TGTGCCAGCAGCTTAGTCCCCGGGACAGGAGGGACCGGGGAGCTGTTTTTT. It codes for CASSLVPGTGGTGELFF.

This chain joins TRBV5-4 and TRBJ1-2; D uncertain. The V and J ends lost 0 bases and 4 bases respectively, with 10 bases between them. Germline V gene sequence: CDR1 SGHNT, CDR2 YYREEE (reference sequence). The CDR3 is made up of 14 amino acids. The CDR3 loop reads CASSLERALYGYTF. The CDR3 DNA reads as TGTGCCAGCAGCTTGGAGAGAGCCCTCTATGGCTACACCTTC.

The rearrangement uses TRBV5-6 and TRBJ1-4; 9 bases match TRBD1. CDR1 SGHDT and CDR2 YYEEEE come from the germline V gene. This CDR3 is 17 amino acids long. V lost 4 bases, J lost 5 bases, and 12 bases stayed unmatched. The CDR3 is CASSIGTGLERNEKLFF. The CDR3 DNA reads TGTGCCAGCAGCATCGGGACAGGGCTGGAACGCAATGAAAAACTGTTTTTT.

The rearrangement links TRBV4-3 to TRBJ2-7, with no clear D. V lost 0 bases and J lost 3, with 9 bases in between. The CDR3 sequence is 14 residues long. CDR1 is LGHNA and CDR2 is YSLEER in the germline V gene. CDR3 sequence reads: CASSQDLGLYEQYF. As DNA, the CDR3 is TGCGCCAGCAGCCAAGATTTGGGCCTCTACGAGCAGTACTTC.

This chain connects TRBV27 to TRBJ2-3, with D perhaps TRBD2 (6 bases). Per the germline V gene, CDR1 is MNHEY and CDR2 is SMNVEV (reference sequence). The CDR3 length is 14 residues. V was trimmed by 9 bases and J by 5 bases, leaving 18 bases between them. CDR3 coding DNA: TGTGCCAGTGGGCCAAGGAGGGCCGGAGATACGCAGTATTTT. Its translation: CASGPRRAGDTQYF.

The chain has TRBV10-2 and TRBJ2-2; 11 bases line up with TRBD1. The germline CDR1 and CDR2 sequences are WSHSY and SAAADI. This CDR3 has 16 residues. J was trimmed by 5 bases and V by 7 bases; bases with no gene match: 9. The CDR3 bases are TGCGCCAGCATAACCGGGACAGGGGGTGGAACCGGGGAGCTGTTTTTT. Translated, it gives CASITGTGGGTGELFF.

J is TRBJ2-7 and V is TRBV4-2; 9 nucleotides line up with TRBD1. V shed 0 bases and J 2 bases; nucleotides not matched to a gene: 11. This CDR3 has 18 residues. Germline CDR1 is LGHNA and CDR2 is YNFKEQ. CDR3 in DNA: TGTGCCAGCAGCCAAGATGGGCTCTCGGGACAGGGCGCCTACGAGCAGTACTTC. Translated, it gives CASSQDGLSGQGAYEQYF.

The CDR3 sequence: CASSGTSYEQYF. In nucleotides, the CDR3 is TGTGCCAGCAGCGGGACCTCTTACGAGCAGTACTTC. The chain recombines TRBV6-1 with TRBJ2-7; D possibly matches TRBD1 or TRBD2 (5 bases each). The germline CDR1 and CDR2 sequences are MNHNS and SASEGT. V dropped 6 bases and J dropped 4 bases, with 10 bases sitting between them. This CDR3 has 12 amino acids.

The CDR3 here is CASSQLSGDLAEAFF. CDR3 in DNA: TGCGCCAGCAGCCAATTGTCGGGGGATCTCGCTGAAGCTTTCTTT. The rearrangement links TRBV4-1 to TRBJ1-1; possibly TRBD1 for D (5 bases). The CDR3 spans 15 residues. V gave up 2 bases and J gave up 6 bases, with 16 bases separating them. Germline loops: CDR1 MGHRA, CDR2 YSYEKL.

This clone was detected only once. Its ends do not fully match the called genes, so a read error is possible. The chain carries TRBV28 and TRBJ2-7; 7 bases are shared with TRBD1. The CDR3 contains 15 residues. Germline V gives CDR1 MDHEN, CDR2 SYDVKM. As DNA, the CDR3 is TGTGCCAGCAGTTCCTCCAGGACAGGTCCCTACGAGCGGTACTTC. This sequence encodes CASSSSRTGPYERYF. The full variable domain, in which reference TRBV28 and TRBJ2-7 provide the parts outside the CDR3, is DVKVTQSSRYLVKRTGEKVFLECVQDMDHENMFWYRQDPGLGLRLIYFSYDVKMKEKGDIPEGYSVSREKKERFSLILESASTNQTSMYLCASSSSRTGPYERYFGPGTRLTVT.

This chain links TRBV10-3 with TRBJ1-6; 7 positions match TRBD1. V shed 3 bases and J 12 bases; nucleotides not matched to a gene: 11. The CDR3 consists of 15 residues. The germline gives CDR1 ENHRY, CDR2 SYGVKD. DNA of the CDR3: TGTGCCATCAGTGAAAGGGGGACAGAATATAGACCCCTCCACTTT. It translates to CAISERGTEYRPLHF.

The chain links TRBV19 to TRBJ2-1; D unresolved. Germline CDR1 and CDR2: LNHDA and SQIVND (reference sequence). The length of the CDR3 is 17 residues. Trimming stripped 3 bases from V and 4 bases from J, with 19 bases between. CDR3 region: CASSIGRGAYPYNEQFF. In nucleotides, the CDR3 is TGTGCCAGTAGTATTGGTCGAGGTGCTTACCCTTACAATGAGCAGTTCTTC.

The chain recombines TRBV28 with TRBJ2-5; D unclear. CDR3 length: 15 residues. Looked up from germline, CDR1 is MDHEN and CDR2 is SYDVKM. V was pared by 6 bases and J by 1 base, with 15 bases between. CDR3 loop: CASSPTGRIQETQYF. In DNA, the CDR3 is TGTGCCAGCAGCCCGACCGGACGGATCCAAGAGACCCAGTACTTC.

The J gene is TRBJ2-3, the V gene TRBV5-4; 9 positions match TRBD1. The CDR3 has 20 residues. V trimming: 5 bases; J trimming: 0 bases; junction bases outside the gene matches: 19. CDR1 SGHNT and CDR2 YYREEE come from the germline V gene (reference sequence). The CDR3 loop is CASRPPGQGPLSTSTDTQYF. The DNA of the CDR3 is TGTGCCAGCAGGCCACCGGGACAGGGTCCGTTATCTACTAGCACAGATACGCAGTATTTT.

V and J are TRBV4-3 and TRBJ1-1; TRBD1 matches 8 bases. V was pared by 0 bases and J by 0 bases, with 9 bases of the junction left unmatched. CDR1 LGHNA and CDR2 YSLEER come from the germline V gene. This CDR3 spans 18 amino acids. CDR3 protein: CASSQELTGGGLNTEAFF. The DNA of the CDR3 is TGCGCCAGCAGCCAAGAACTAACAGGGGGAGGTCTGAACACTGAAGCTTTCTTT.

This chain joins TRBV7-2 and TRBJ1-2; 7 nucleotides match TRBD1. Germline loops: CDR1 SGHTA, CDR2 FQGNSA. J lost 3 bases, V lost 5 bases, and 9 bases had no gene match. The CDR3 consists of 15 residues. The CDR3 is CASSQGGGAYYGYTF. In nucleotides, the CDR3 is TGTGCCAGCAGCCAGGGGGGTGGGGCCTACTATGGCTACACCTTC.

This sequence joins TRBV2 and TRBJ2-7, with 11 bases matching TRBD2. Germline CDR1 reads SNHLY; CDR2 reads FYNNEI. This CDR3 spans 15 amino acids. After removal of 6 bases from V and 1 base from J, the junction contained 5 bases not matched to a gene. This chain's CDR3 is CASSASGGPSYEQYF. The CDR3, as DNA: TGTGCCAGCAGCGCTAGCGGGGGGCCTTCCTACGAGCAGTACTTC.

The gene calls are TRBV11-2 and TRBJ2-7, with D unresolved. The CDR3 consists of 13 residues. Germline V gives CDR1 SGHAT, CDR2 FQNNGV. The ends were cut back, 6 bases at V and 2 bases at J, with 11 bases in the middle. CDR3 nucleotide sequence: TGTGCCAGCAGACCGCCAACCACCTACGAGCAGTACTTC. Amino acid sequence: CASRPPTTYEQYF. The entire variable domain, with the rest obtained from reference TRBV11-2 and TRBJ2-7, is as follows: EAGVAQSPRYKIIEKRQSVAFWCNPISGHATLYWYQQILGQGPKLLIQFQNNGVVDDSQLPKDRFSAERLKGVDSTLKIQPAKLEDSAVYLCASRPPTTYEQYFGPGTRLTVT.

In its sample, this clone was seen once. The chain has TRBV6-4 and TRBJ2-1; tentative D call: TRBD2 (7 bases). V gave up 5 bases and J gave up 2 bases, with 19 bases separating them. The germline gives CDR1 MRHNA, CDR2 SNTAGT. The CDR3 totals 17 residues. CDR3 region: CASSPSGGGAPYNEQFF. CDR3 nucleotides: TGTGCCAGCAGTCCCTCAGGAGGGGGGGCCCCCTACAATGAGCAGTTCTTC.

The CDR3 nucleotides read TGTGCCAGCAGCGGGGGACTAGACAATGAGCAGTTCTTC. The encoded protein is CASSGGLDNEQFF. The V call is TRBV9, the J call TRBJ2-1, with 8 bases that match TRBD2. Germline loops: CDR1 SGDLS, CDR2 YYNGEE. V gave up 3 bases and J gave up 5 bases; unmatched junction bases: 1. The CDR3 covers 13 residues.

The chain joins TRBV7-9 to TRBJ1-1, with unresolved D. V lost 5 bases, J lost 2 bases, and 27 bases lay in between. This CDR3 contains 19 residues. Germline values: CDR1 SEHNR, CDR2 FQNEAQ (reference sequence). This CDR3 is CASSPAGRRPSNLNTEAFF. CDR3 sequence (DNA): TGTGCCAGCAGCCCGGCGGGAAGGCGGCCATCAAACCTCAACACTGAAGCTTTCTTT.

The J gene is TRBJ1-2, the V gene TRBV25-1; D is unclear. The CDR3 extends over 16 amino acids. Germline V gene lookup returns CDR1 MGHDK and CDR2 SYGVNS. Trimming stripped 0 bases from V and 4 bases from J, with 15 bases between. The CDR3 loop reads CASSEYEARDTYGYTF. CDR3 DNA sequence: TGTGCCAGCAGTGAATATGAAGCCCGCGACACCTATGGCTACACCTTC.

The chain employs TRBV13 and TRBJ2-5, with D perhaps TRBD2 (7 bases). Germline assignment: CDR1 PRHDT and CDR2 FYEKMQ (reference sequence). The CDR3 contains 15 residues. The V and J ends lost 5 bases and 2 bases respectively, with 15 bases between them. DNA of the CDR3: TGTGCCAGCAGCCCTAGGGGGGGACCGCAAGAGACCCAGTACTTC. It specifies CASSPRGGPQETQYF.

V and J are TRBV6-1 and TRBJ2-5; 7 bases map to TRBD1. The J call is uncertain, as TRBJ2-7 better fits the DNA end. This CDR3 contains 13 residues. Germline V CDR1 and CDR2: MNHNS, SASEGT. The CDR3 protein is CASDGDSAYEQYF. CDR3 in DNA: TGTGCCAGCGATGGGGACAGCGCCTACGAGCAGTACTTC.